The subject of this entry is one T cell receptor (beta chain). The target antigen is unknown. This sample stems from a study of cytomegalovirus exposure and HLA in healthy donors. Study-wide points: Being productive about 90% or about 30% of the time was typical of most TCR beta V segments in an earlier analysis. Among TCR beta chains, those listed as cytomegalovirus-associated numbered under 200. A later analysis found common viral pathogens apparently linked to several of the most significant clusters.

At sampling all donors were nominally healthy, likely with unrecorded immune exposures. The V end lost 5 bases, the J end lost 6 bases, and 7 bases lay between the germline ends. There are 12 residues in the CDR3. From germline, CDR1 is MNHNY and CDR2 SVGAGI (reference sequence). It was with 60 Vbeta and 13 Jbeta primers that the PCR ran. Data came from immunoSEQ multiplex PCR; TCRdb stores just in-frame clones and leaves some out. The sample has 90,000 or so clones, around 80% seen once; the top ten hold around 25%. The chain couples TRBV6-6 to TRBJ2-2; D call uncertain. Sequenced sample: PBMCs. The sequence came from a woman aged 45-59 years in good health and CMV-seropositive. The DNA of the CDR3 is TGTGCCAGCAGTCAGGTAGCCGGGGAGCTGTTTTTT. Its protein is CASSQVAGELFF.